The T cell receptor beta chain described here comes from a study of CD8 T cells in Susac syndrome. A quantity of about 0.5 to 1 ug RNA underwent reverse transcription using random hexamers. immunoSEQ multiplex PCR amplified TCR beta CDR3 across 54 Vbeta, 13 Jbeta. One entry per CDR3 protein, called by TCRdb with MiXCR from the immunoSEQ multiplex PCR reads. The sample lists 150,000 to 200,000 distinct CDR3 sequences; over 85% were seen once. Trimming removed 0 bases from V and 8 bases from J, with 16 bases in between. This CDR3 is built from 14 residues. From germline, CDR1 is DFQATT and CDR2 SNEGSKA (reference sequence).

The chain has TRBV20-1 and TRBJ1-2, with D hard to call. The sequence derives from a human donor in good health. Specimen: CD4+ T cells from PBMCs. CDR3 protein: CSARDLGVEGGYTF. The CDR3 DNA sequence: TGCAGTGCTAGAGATCTGGGAGTCGAGGGAGGCTACACCTTC.